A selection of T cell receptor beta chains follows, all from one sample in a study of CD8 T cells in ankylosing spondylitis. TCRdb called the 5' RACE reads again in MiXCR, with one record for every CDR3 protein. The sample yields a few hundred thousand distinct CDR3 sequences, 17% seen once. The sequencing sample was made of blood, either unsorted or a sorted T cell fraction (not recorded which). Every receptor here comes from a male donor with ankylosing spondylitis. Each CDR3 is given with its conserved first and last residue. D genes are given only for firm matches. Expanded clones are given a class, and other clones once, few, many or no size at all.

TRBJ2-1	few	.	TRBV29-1	CSAAGGQDLYNEQFF	TGCAGCGCCGCCGGGGGGCAGGACCTATACAATGAGCAGTTCTTC
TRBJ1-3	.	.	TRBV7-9	CASSRTRPIPERTIYF	TGTGCCAGCAGCCGTACAAGGCCTATCCCCGAGCGCACCATATATTTT
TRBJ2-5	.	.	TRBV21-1	CARADGRQETQYF	TGTGCCAGGGCCGATGGGCGGCAAGAGACCCAGTACTTC
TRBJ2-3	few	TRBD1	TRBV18	CASSPSRQGGSTDTQYF	TGTGCCAGCTCACCATCCCGACAGGGGGGTAGCACAGATACGCAGTATTTT
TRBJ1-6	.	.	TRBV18	CASSPGALRLDSPLHF	TGTGCCAGCTCACCAGGGGCCCTCCGACTCGATTCACCCCTCCACTTT
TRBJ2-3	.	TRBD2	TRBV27	CASRLAGGFTGYTQYF	TGTGCCAGCAGGCTAGCGGGAGGGTTTACGGGATATACGCAGTATTTT
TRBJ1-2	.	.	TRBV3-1	CASSQSTSASYGYTF	TGTGCCAGCAGCCAGAGTACCTCTGCCTCCTATGGCTACACCTTC
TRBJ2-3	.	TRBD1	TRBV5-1	CASSISGTGALDTQYF	TGCGCCAGCAGCATCTCCGGGACAGGGGCATTGGATACGCAGTATTTT
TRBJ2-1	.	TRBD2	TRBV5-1	CASSAPGLAGNNEQFF	TGCGCCAGCAGCGCGCCAGGACTAGCGGGCAACAATGAGCAGTTCTTC
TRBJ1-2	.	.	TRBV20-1	CSASMGQGIYGYTF	TGCAGTGCTAGTATGGGCCAGGGGATCTATGGCTACACCTTC
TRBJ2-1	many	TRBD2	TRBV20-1	CSATPTSGTLSVWFF	TGCAGTGCAACACCAACTAGCGGGACGTTATCAGTGTGGTTCTTC
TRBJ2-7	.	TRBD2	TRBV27	CASSTHKTSGRNEQYF	TGTGCCAGCAGTACTCACAAGACTAGCGGGAGAAACGAGCAGTACTTC
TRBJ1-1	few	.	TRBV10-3	CATGERFTNTEAFF	TGTGCCACCGGGGAGCGTTTTACGAACACTGAAGCTTTCTTT
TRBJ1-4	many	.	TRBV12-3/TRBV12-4	CASSPLIGTTNEKLFF	TGTGCCAGCAGCCCTCTGATAGGGACCACTAATGAAAAACTGTTTTTT
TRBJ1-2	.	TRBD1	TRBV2	CASSERTGLGFSGYTF	TGTGCCAGCAGTGAACGGACAGGGCTCGGTTTCTCTGGCTACACCTTC
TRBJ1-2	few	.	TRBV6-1	CASSEVGGNGYTF	TGTGCCAGCAGTGAAGTTGGGGGGAATGGCTACACCTTC
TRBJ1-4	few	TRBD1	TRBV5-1	CASGTGSSNEKLFF	TGCGCCAGCGGGACAGGGTCGTCTAATGAAAAACTGTTTTTT
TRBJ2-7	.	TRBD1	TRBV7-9	CASSSLTGTDSYEQYF	TGTGCCAGCAGCTCTCTAACCGGGACAGACTCCTACGAGCAGTACTTC
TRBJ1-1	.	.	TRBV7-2	CASSSTGTSEAFF	TGTGCCAGCAGTTCTACAGGGACCTCTGAAGCTTTCTTT
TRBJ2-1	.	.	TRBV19	CASSRGLSYNEQFF	TGTGCCAGCTCGCGGGGCCTCTCCTACAATGAGCAGTTCTTC
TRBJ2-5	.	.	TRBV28	CASSLPGSETQYF	TGTGCCAGCAGTCTCCCGGGGAGTGAGACCCAGTACTTC
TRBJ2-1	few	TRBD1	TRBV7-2	CASSRGTVVFF	TGTGCCAGCAGCCGAGGGACAGTCGTTTTCTTC
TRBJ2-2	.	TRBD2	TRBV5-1	CASSFPLAGVPGAGELFF	TGCGCCAGCAGCTTCCCACTAGCGGGAGTCCCCGGCGCCGGGGAGCTGTTTTTT
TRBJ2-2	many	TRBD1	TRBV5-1	CASSFGDRDTGELFF	TGCGCCAGCAGCTTTGGAGACAGGGACACCGGGGAGCTGTTTTTT
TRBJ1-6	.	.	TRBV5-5	CASNAIADNSPLHF	TGTGCCAGCAACGCCATCGCTGATAATTCACCCCTCCACTTT
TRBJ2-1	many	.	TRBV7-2	CASSLPTSYGEQFF	TGTGCCAGCAGCCTACCGACTTCCTACGGAGAGCAGTTCTTC
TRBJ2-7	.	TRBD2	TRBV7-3	CASSSWTSGRAGEQYF	TGTGCCAGCAGCTCCTGGACTAGCGGGAGGGCCGGTGAGCAGTACTTC
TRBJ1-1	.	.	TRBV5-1	CASSPRTDWNTEAFF	TGCGCCAGCAGCCCCAGGACAGATTGGAACACTGAAGCTTTCTTT
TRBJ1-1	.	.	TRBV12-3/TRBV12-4	CASSLQGAVGLGAFF	TGTGCCAGCAGTTTACAGGGAGCGGTAGGCTTGGGGGCTTTCTTT
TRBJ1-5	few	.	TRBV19	CASSIVDSKNQPQHF	TGTGCCAGTAGTATTGTTGACAGCAAAAATCAGCCCCAGCATTTT
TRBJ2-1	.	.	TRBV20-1	CSARDLRISYNEQFF	TGCAGTGCTAGAGATCTGAGGATCTCCTACAATGAGCAGTTCTTC
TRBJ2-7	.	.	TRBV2	CASRGTASVQYF	TGTGCCAGCAGGGGGACTGCCTCCGTGCAGTACTTC
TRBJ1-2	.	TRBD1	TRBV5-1	CASRLDRAYGYTF	TGCGCCAGCAGATTGGACAGGGCCTATGGCTACACCTTC
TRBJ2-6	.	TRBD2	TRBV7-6	CASSSLSGGRSGANVLTF	TGTGCCAGCAGCTCGCTTAGCGGGGGGAGGTCTGGGGCCAACGTCCTGACTTTC
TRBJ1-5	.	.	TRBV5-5	CASSYGAGANDQPQHF	TGTGCCAGCAGCTACGGGGCAGGGGCCAATGATCAGCCCCAGCATTTT
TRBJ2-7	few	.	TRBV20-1	CSARSRVAVGEQYF	TGCAGTGCTAGATCTCGGGTAGCGGTTGGGGAGCAGTACTTC
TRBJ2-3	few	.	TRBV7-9	CASSLGRDRDTQYF	TGTGCCAGCAGCTTAGGGAGGGATCGAGATACGCAGTATTTT
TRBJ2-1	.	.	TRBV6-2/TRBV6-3	CATPTGAFQGNEQFF	TGTGCCACCCCAACGGGGGCGTTTCAGGGGAATGAGCAGTTCTTC
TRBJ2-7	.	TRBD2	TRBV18	CASSWMGGDGEQYF	TGTGCCAGCTCTTGGATGGGGGGGGACGGCGAGCAGTACTTC
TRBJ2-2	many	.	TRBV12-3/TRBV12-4	CASSPDGGELFF	TGTGCCAGCAGTCCAGATGGCGGGGAGCTGTTTTTT
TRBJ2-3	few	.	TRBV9	CASSEGRRTSTDTQYF	TGTGCCAGCAGCGAAGGTCGTAGGACTAGCACAGATACGCAGTATTTT
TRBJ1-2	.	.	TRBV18	CASSPLERAREGNYGYTF	TGTGCCAGCTCACCACTAGAAAGAGCAAGGGAGGGGAACTATGGCTACACCTTC
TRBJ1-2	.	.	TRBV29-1	CSVRLDVRYGYTF	TGCAGCGTGCGACTGGACGTCCGCTATGGCTACACCTTC
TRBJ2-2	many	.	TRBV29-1	CSVEGGTGSGSGELFF	TGCAGCGTTGAAGGCGGGACCGGGTCTGGTTCCGGGGAGCTGTTTTTT
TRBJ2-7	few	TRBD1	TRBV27	CASRGQSSYEQYF	TGTGCCAGCAGGGGACAGAGCTCCTACGAGCAGTACTTC
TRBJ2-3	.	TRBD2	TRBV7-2	CASSLAEAGEWADTQYF	TGTGCCAGCAGCTTAGCGGAAGCGGGAGAGTGGGCAGATACGCAGTATTTT
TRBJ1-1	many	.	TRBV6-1	CASSEPPAEAFF	TGTGCCAGCAGTGAGCCACCAGCGGAAGCTTTCTTT
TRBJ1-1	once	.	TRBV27	CASSLAGLGTEAFF	TGTGCCAGCAGTTTAGCAGGGCTCGGGACTGAAGCTTTCTTT
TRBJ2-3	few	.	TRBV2	CARTSGRTDTQYF	TGTGCCAGGACCAGCGGACGCACAGATACGCAGTATTTT
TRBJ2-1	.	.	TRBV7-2	CASGDRLSYNEQFF	TGTGCCAGCGGGGACCGGTTATCCTACAATGAGCAGTTCTTC
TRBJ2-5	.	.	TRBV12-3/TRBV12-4	CASRKDRRETQYF	TGTGCCAGCAGAAAAGACAGGAGAGAGACCCAGTACTTC
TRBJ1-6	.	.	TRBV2	CASISARGGNSPLHF	TGTGCCAGCATCTCGGCTAGGGGTGGCAATTCACCCCTCCACTTT
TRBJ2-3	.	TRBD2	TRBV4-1	CASSQVSRAGAPDTQYF	TGCGCCAGCAGCCAAGTCAGTCGCGCGGGAGCCCCAGATACGCAGTATTTT
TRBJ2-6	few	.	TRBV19	CASSIPNSGANVLTF	TGTGCCAGTAGTATCCCCAACTCTGGGGCCAACGTCCTGACTTTC
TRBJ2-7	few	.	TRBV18	CASSPRVNPEQYF	TGTGCCAGCTCACCCAGGGTAAACCCCGAGCAGTACTTC
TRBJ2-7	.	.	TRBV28	CASTPERPSSYEQYF	TGTGCCAGCACCCCGGAGAGGCCTAGCTCCTACGAGCAGTACTTC
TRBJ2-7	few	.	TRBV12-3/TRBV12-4	CASSLGSQSVPDYEQYF	TGTGCCAGCAGTTTAGGTAGCCAGAGTGTTCCTGACTACGAGCAGTACTTC
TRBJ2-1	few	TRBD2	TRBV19	CASIRRPSGANEQFF	TGTGCCAGTATCCGCCGGCCTAGCGGGGCCAATGAGCAGTTCTTC
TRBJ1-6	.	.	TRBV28	CASSSGTRGLRSYNSPLHF	TGTGCCAGCAGTTCCGGGACAAGGGGCCTTCGCTCCTATAATTCACCCCTCCACTTT
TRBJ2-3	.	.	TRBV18	CASSPPEPTDTQYF	TGTGCCAGCTCACCACCAGAACCCACAGATACGCAGTATTTT